The 15 T cell receptor beta chains listed next were all sequenced from one sample in a study of beta chain features in type 1 diabetes. Findings and caveats of the study: Within each of all four CD4+ subsets, Type 1 diabetes patients had TCRB CDR3s that were moderately but significantly shorter.

These TCRs are of unknown antigen specificity. Sequenced material consisted of expressed TCRB transcripts (all of the isolated RNA was reverse transcribed). Repertoires were generated with immunoSEQ multiplex PCR, while TCRdb's copy carries only in-frame clones and drops some. The sample has hundreds of thousands of clones, about 14% seen once; the top ten hold 0.03% to 0.04%. The sample was naive CD4+ T cells from blood. Receptors were obtained from a man between 18 and 29 years old with type 1 diabetes.

This clone showed up just a few times. This CDR3 is also generated by other DNA sequences in the sample. The chain combines TRBV28 with TRBJ2-5; a possible D gene is TRBD1 (5 bases). The germline CDR1 and CDR2 sequences are MDHEN and SYDVKM. V lost 4 bases and J 5 bases, leaving 8 bases between the germline ends. The CDR3 loop spans 12 amino acids. As DNA, the CDR3 is TGTGCCAGCAGTTGGGGCACGGAGACCCAGTACTTC. This encodes CASSWGTETQYF.

The J gene is TRBJ2-3, the V gene TRBV6-5, with D perhaps TRBD2 (5 bases). Trimming shortened V by 2 bases and J by 1 base, and 10 bases separated the two germline ends. Germline lookup yields CDR1 MNHEY and CDR2 SVGAGI. The CDR3 has 15 amino acids. The CDR3 DNA follows: TGTGCCAGCAGTTACCTGGGCGGGCGCACAGATACGCAGTATTTT. Its protein product is CASSYLGGRTDTQYF.

The chain links TRBV7-9 to TRBJ1-2; TRBD1 might be the D (6 bases). Trimming cost V 1 base and J 2 bases, with 14 bases left between them. CDR1 and CDR2 (germline): SEHNR, FQNEAQ (reference sequence). The CDR3 sequence is 16 residues long. CDR3 sequence reads: CASSLGDLGGNYGYTF. CDR3 sequence (DNA): TGTGCCAGCAGCTTAGGGGACCTCGGGGGCAACTATGGCTACACCTTC.

This clone was seen a handful of times. DNA of the CDR3: TGTGCCAGTACTCCAGGGTATGGCGGGGAGCTGTTTTTT. Translated: CASTPGYGGELFF. This chain uses TRBV19 with TRBJ2-2; weak D call: TRBD1 (5 bases). The ends were cut back, 7 bases at V and 7 bases at J, with 13 bases in the middle. Germline-derived CDR1 and CDR2 are LNHDA and SQIVND (reference sequence). The length of the CDR3 is 13 residues.

The chain combines TRBV7-2 with TRBJ2-5; D is uncertain. Germline V gene sequence: CDR1 SGHTA, CDR2 FQGNSA. CDR3 length: 11 amino acids. Deletions cut 5 bases from V and 7 bases from J, with 8 bases between. CDR3 sequence (DNA): TGTGCCAGCAGCAGCACCGGGACCCAGTACTTC. It yields the protein CASSSTGTQYF.

This chain connects TRBV18 to TRBJ2-2; either TRBD1 or TRBD2 may fit D (6 bases each). The germline gives CDR1 KGHSH, CDR2 LQKENI. The CDR3 totals 13 residues. V was clipped by 5 bases and J by 6 bases, with 10 bases between them. The CDR3 region is CASSSEGAGELFF. The CDR3 DNA sequence: TGTGCCAGCTCATCGGAGGGGGCCGGGGAGCTGTTTTTT.

The rearrangement joins TRBV29-1 to TRBJ1-2, with D perhaps TRBD1 (5 bases). V was trimmed by 3 bases and J by 3 bases, leaving 17 bases between them. This CDR3 has 15 amino acids. The germline V gene encodes CDR1 SQVTM and CDR2 ANQGSEA. CDR3 sequence reads: CSVDDPLGGDYGYTF. CDR3 bases: TGCAGCGTTGACGACCCATTGGGAGGGGACTATGGCTACACCTTC.

Details on this clone: Other DNA sequences in the sample encode the same CDR3. The rearrangement links TRBV9 to TRBJ1-1; no definite D call. CDR1 and CDR2 from the germline V gene are SGDLS and YYNGEE. The CDR3 is 13 amino acids. V lost 0 bases and J 1 base, leaving 4 bases between the germline ends. The CDR3 region is CASSVDRNTEAFF. The CDR3 coding sequence is TGTGCCAGCAGCGTAGATCGGAACACTGAAGCTTTCTTT.

Only a few counts were recorded for this clone. V and J are TRBV7-2 and TRBJ2-4; TRBD2 agrees at 7 bases. The CDR3 contains 14 residues. The trim removed 1 base at V and 5 bases at J, leaving 2 bases unmatched. Germline assignment: CDR1 SGHTA and CDR2 FQGNSA. The CDR3 bases are TGTGCCAGCAGCTTAGTTAGCGGGCAAAACATTCAGTACTTC. It is translated as CASSLVSGQNIQYF.

The table lists this clone with a few counts. The chain recombines TRBV21-1 with TRBJ2-6; the table gives TRBD2 as D, unverified against the DNA. TRBV21-1 is a recognized pseudogene. CDR3 length: 16 residues. The CDR3 region is CASSKGWSSGANVLTF. CDR3 nucleotides: TGTGCCAGCAGCAAAGGGTGGAGCTCTGGGGCCAACGTCCTGACTTTC.

V is TRBV29-1 and J is TRBJ2-5, with D possibly matching TRBD1 (5 bases). V was shortened by 5 bases and J by 5 bases, with 18 bases between the two germline ends. The CDR3 has 14 residues. CDR1 and CDR2 from the germline V gene are SQVTM and ANQGSEA. In DNA, the CDR3 is TGCAGCGTTTCGGCAGGGTCAGGGCGGGAGACCCAGTACTTC. Protein sequence: CSVSAGSGRETQYF.

The sample holds a few counts of this clone. The V call is TRBV29-1, the J call TRBJ2-5; 12 nucleotides line up with TRBD1. V was pared by 7 bases and J by 2 bases, with 8 bases of the junction left unmatched. The CDR3 is 15 amino acids. The germline V gene has CDR1 SQVTM and CDR2 ANQGSEA. CDR3 in amino acids: CSGGQGARRQETQYF. The CDR3 DNA sequence: TGCAGCGGGGGACAGGGGGCGCGAAGACAAGAGACCCAGTACTTC.

This clone was observed once. The J gene is TRBJ2-7, the V gene TRBV29-1, with TRBD1 identical over 9 bases. This CDR3 is 12 amino acids long. Looked up from germline, CDR1 is SQVTM and CDR2 is ANQGSEA. J was trimmed by 4 bases and V by 5 bases; bases with no gene match: 3. The CDR3 sequence is CSVKQGAYEQYF. The CDR3 DNA reads as TGCAGCGTTAAACAGGGGGCTTACGAGCAGTACTTC.

A few counts support this clone. The chain has TRBV2 and TRBJ1-3, with D tentatively TRBD1 (5 bases). This CDR3 has 14 amino acids. The V gene lost 8 bases and the J gene lost 1 base, with 12 bases spanning the gap. CDR1 is SNHLY and CDR2 is FYNNEI in the germline V gene. CDR3 protein: CASSGLPSGNTIYF. The CDR3 DNA reads as TGTGCCAGCTCGGGACTACCTTCTGGAAACACCATATATTTT.

The chain employs TRBV4-2 and TRBJ2-7; 11 bases align to TRBD2. The CDR3 has 18 residues. With V trimmed by 0 bases and J by 1 base, 8 bases remained unmatched. Germline V gene data show CDR1 as LGHNA and CDR2 as YNFKEQ. The CDR3 DNA follows: TGTGCCAGCAGCCAAGATTCGCTCGGGACTAGCGGATCCTACGAGCAGTACTTC. It is translated as CASSQDSLGTSGSYEQYF.